Each of the 32 T cell receptor beta chains below was sequenced from the same sample in a study of regulatory T cells in long-lasting Graves disease. Time point denoted: newly diagnosed GD, antithyroid drugs for less than 3 months. Extracted RNA from PBMCs served as the source of the TCR library. Arm-PCR of CDR3 regions with iRepertoire HTBI primers generated TCR beta libraries. Each CDR3 protein gets one entry after TCRdb re-called the multiplex PCR reads with MiXCR. The sample shows roughly 560,000 distinct CDR3 sequences, roughly 15% of them seen only once. The sample was also reused in another study, on T cells in Graves' hyperthyroidism and ophthalmopathy.

The sample was peripheral blood mononuclear cells (PBMCs), taken at new diagnosis, from a patient treated with antithyroid drugs. These receptors were collected from a woman aged 35-60 years with Graves disease.

Ten or more counts support this clonotype. The rearrangement links TRBV28 to TRBJ2-7, with D tentatively TRBD1 or TRBD2 (5 bases each). The CDR3 sequence is 11 residues long. CDR1 and CDR2 (germline): MDHEN, SYDVKM. With 7 bases removed from V and 3 bases from J, the gap between germline ends came to 7 bases. CDR3 protein: CASMGVYEQYF. The CDR3 DNA follows: TGTGCCAGCATGGGGGTCTACGAGCAGTACTTC.

There are many counts of this clonotype. The chain recombines TRBV3-1 with TRBJ1-6; unclear D gene. Looked up from germline, CDR1 is LGHDT and CDR2 is YNNKEL (reference sequence). The CDR3 consists of 12 residues. V lost 0 bases to trimming and J lost 11 bases, with 5 bases between them. Here the CDR3 reads CASSQERAPLHF. The CDR3 coding sequence is TGTGCCAGCAGCCAAGAGAGGGCACCCCTCCACTTT.

The chain links TRBV15 to TRBJ2-1, with a tentative D call TRBD1 (6 bases). Germline lookup yields CDR1 LNHNV and CDR2 YYDKDF (reference sequence). The CDR3 loop spans 14 amino acids. Trimming pared 3 bases from V and 4 bases from J, leaving 10 bases between. CDR3 DNA: TGTGCCACCAGCAGCCGGGACATATACAATGAGCAGTTCTTC. This codes for CATSSRDIYNEQFF.

With regard to this clonotype: Given a much more abundant clone one base away, this may be a read error. The chain's CDR3 is CACSLPGDNEQFF. CDR3 coding DNA: TGTGCCTGCAGCCTCCCAGGGGACAATGAGCAGTTCTTC. The chain uses TRBV28 and TRBJ2-5; a weak D match, TRBD1 (6 bases). The J call may be mistaken, given a closer DNA end match to TRBJ2-1. The germline V gene encodes CDR1 MDHEN and CDR2 SYDVKM. CDR3 length: 13 amino acids.

This chain connects TRBV20-1 to TRBJ1-6; D may be TRBD1 (6 bases). CDR1 and CDR2 from the germline V gene are DFQATT and SNEGSKA (reference sequence). Trimming took off 1 base at V and 7 bases at J, with 11 bases between the two ends. The CDR3 extends over 14 amino acids. In DNA form, the CDR3 reads TGCAGTGCTAGAGTTGCAGGGGCAAATTCACCCCTCCACTTT. Amino acids: CSARVAGANSPLHF.

Many counts were recorded for this clonotype. The chain couples TRBV11-2 to TRBJ2-5; D gene unclear. The CDR3 has 15 residues. Trimming removed 3 bases at V and 1 base at J, with 12 bases between. From germline, CDR1 is SGHAT and CDR2 FQNNGV. CDR3 loop: CASSFGTLTQETQYF. The CDR3 nucleotides read TGTGCCAGCAGCTTCGGTACCCTAACCCAAGAGACCCAGTACTTC.

This clonotype was seen ten or more times. The V and J genes are TRBV2 and TRBJ1-5; no clear D gene. In germline, CDR1 is SNHLY, CDR2 FYNNEI. This CDR3 spans 14 amino acids. Trimming removed 6 bases from V and 4 bases from J, with 13 bases in between. The CDR3 here is CASSRRELNQPQHF. The CDR3 DNA sequence: TGTGCCAGCAGCCGCCGGGAGCTAAATCAGCCCCAGCATTTT. The full variable domain, completed using reference TRBV2 and TRBJ1-5, is EPEVTQTPSHQVTQMGQEVILRCVPISNHLYFYWYRQILGQKVEFLVSFYNNEISEKSEIFDDQFSVERPDGSNFTLKIRSTKLEDSAMYFCASSRRELNQPQHFGDGTRLSIL.

Many counts were recorded for this clonotype. As DNA, the CDR3 is TGTGCCAGCAGCATCGGACGGTTAAATGAAAAACTGTTTTTT. This translates into CASSIGRLNEKLFF. The V gene is TRBV11-2, the J gene TRBJ1-4; D call uncertain. Germline CDR1 and CDR2: SGHAT and FQNNGV. The V end was cut by 5 bases, the J end by 5 bases, with 12 bases between. The CDR3 totals 14 residues.

The chain uses TRBV10-2 and TRBJ1-1; TRBD1 matches at 7 bases. CDR3 size: 15 residues. V shed 6 bases and J 0 bases; nucleotides not matched to a gene: 7. Per the germline V gene, CDR1 is WSHSY and CDR2 is SAAADI. The chain's CDR3 is CASRGSGTVNTEAFF. CDR3 DNA: TGCGCCAGCAGGGGTTCCGGGACAGTGAACACTGAAGCTTTCTTT.

This clonotype was found many times. The V call is TRBV27, the J call TRBJ2-7; TRBD1 agrees at 9 bases. Trimming removed 3 bases from V and 4 bases from J; junction bases left unmatched: 10. This CDR3 region has 16 residues. Germline values: CDR1 MNHEY, CDR2 SMNVEV (reference sequence). Here the CDR3 reads CASSFRGGQGIYEQYF. CDR3 sequence (DNA): TGTGCCAGCAGTTTTAGAGGCGGACAGGGGATATACGAGCAGTACTTC.

This clonotype was counted only a few times. This chain joins TRBV27 and TRBJ1-2, with 9 bases aligning to TRBD1. CDR1 MNHEY and CDR2 SMNVEV come from the germline V gene (reference sequence). The CDR3 sequence is 16 residues long. V shed 3 bases, J shed 3 bases, and the junction held 8 bases outside the gene matches. As DNA, the CDR3 is TGTGCCAGCAGTTTGGTCGGACAGGGGATTTACTATGGCTACACCTTC. Protein: CASSLVGQGIYYGYTF.

The chain has TRBV12-3 or TRBV12-4 and TRBJ2-5, with D possibly matching TRBD1 (7 bases). The ends were cut back, 6 bases at V and 7 bases at J, with 18 bases in the middle. The CDR3 is 14 residues long. The CDR3 reads CASRLQGGRGTQYF. The CDR3, as DNA: TGTGCCAGCAGGCTCCAGGGGGGCCGGGGGACCCAGTACTTC.

This clonotype was seen many times. V usage is TRBV3-1 and J usage is TRBJ1-2; 7 bases fit TRBD1. The CDR3 consists of 14 residues. The junction had 10 bases not matched to a gene; V was cut back by 4 bases and J by 8 bases. Germline CDR1 LGHDT, CDR2 YNNKEL (reference sequence). The CDR3 loop is CASSRQGDVGGYTF. For the CDR3, the DNA is TGTGCCAGCAGCCGACAGGGTGATGTAGGAGGCTACACCTTC.

This clonotype has a count of ten or more. This chain joins TRBV5-1 and TRBJ2-1; a possible D gene is TRBD2 (7 bases). Germline V gene data show CDR1 as SGHRS and CDR2 as YFSETQ. V gave up 4 bases and J gave up 8 bases, with 22 bases separating them. The CDR3 spans 16 residues. The CDR3: CASSREGGGLVDEQFF. In DNA, the CDR3 is TGCGCCAGCAGCAGGGAAGGGGGGGGGCTAGTGGATGAGCAGTTCTTC.

In its sample, this clonotype was seen many times. The junction and the germline gene differ at one end; a read error may be behind it. The chain joins TRBV5-1 to TRBJ2-2; D ambiguous. The CDR3 totals 14 residues. The germline V gene has CDR1 SGHRS and CDR2 YFSETQ. CDR3 DNA: TGTGCCAGCAGCTTAGGGCAGTCAACCGGGGAGCTGTTTTTT. Its translation: CASSLGQSTGELFF.

This clonotype has more than one count but fewer than ten. J is TRBJ1-5 and V is TRBV2; D perhaps matches TRBD1 (6 bases). The V gene lost 3 bases and the J gene lost 7 bases, with 16 bases spanning the gap. This CDR3 contains 15 residues. Germline lookup yields CDR1 SNHLY and CDR2 FYNNEI. The CDR3 protein is CASSEVYRVGQPQHF. The CDR3 nucleotides are TGTGCCAGCAGTGAGGTGTACAGGGTAGGCCAGCCCCAGCATTTT.

This clonotype was recorded at least ten times. V is TRBV5-1 and J is TRBJ1-4, with TRBD1 as a possible D gene (5 bases). The germline gives CDR1 SGHRS, CDR2 YFSETQ. CDR3 length equals 15 residues. Trimming took 0 bases from V and 8 from J, leaving 14 bases between them. CDR3 bases: TGCGCCAGCAGCTTGGCCGGGACCGACTGGGAAAAACTGTTTTTT. Amino acids: CASSLAGTDWEKLFF. Full variable domain (remainder filled in from reference TRBV5-1 and TRBJ1-4): KAGVTQTPRYLIKTRGQQVTLSCSPISGHRSVSWYQQTPGQGLQFLFEYFSETQRNKGNFPGRFSGRQFSNSRSEMNVSTLELGDSALYLCASSLAGTDWEKLFFGSGTQLSVL.

The rearrangement uses TRBV3-1 and TRBJ1-2, with D uncertain. The CDR3 is 13 amino acids. The germline gives CDR1 LGHDT, CDR2 YNNKEL (reference sequence). V gave up 3 bases and J gave up 8 bases, with 13 bases separating them. In DNA form, the CDR3 reads TGTGCCAGCAGCCATCTGCGTGGGGAAGGCTACACCTTC. Encoded protein: CASSHLRGEGYTF.

This clonotype has a count of ten or more. One junction end does not reproduce the germline sequence, and a read error may be involved. The rearrangement links TRBV5-1 to TRBJ2-5; TRBD2 might be the D (5 bases). This CDR3 region has 12 residues. The germline V gene encodes CDR1 SGHRS and CDR2 YFSETQ. Here the CDR3 reads CASSLARETQYF. CDR3 bases: TGTGCCAGCAGCTTAGCGAGGGAGACCCAGTACTTC. Full variable domain (rest looked up from reference TRBV5-1 and TRBJ2-5): KAGVTQTPRYLIKTRGQQVTLSCSPISGHRSVSWYQQTPGQGLQFLFEYFSETQRNKGNFPGRFSGRQFSNSRSEMNVSTLELGDSALYLCASSLARETQYFGPGTRLLVL.

This chain uses TRBV6-1 with TRBJ2-4, with D perhaps matching TRBD2 (6 bases). The CDR3 is made up of 14 amino acids. Per the germline V gene, CDR1 is MNHNS and CDR2 is SASEGT. Trimming removed 10 bases at V and 1 base at J, with 14 bases between. The DNA for the CDR3 is TGTGCCACCGCGGGGTATGAGGCCAAAAACATTCAGTACTTC. Its protein is CATAGYEAKNIQYF.

This clonotype was seen a few times. This chain links TRBV20-1 with TRBJ2-3; D tentatively fits TRBD1 or TRBD2 (7 bases each). The CDR3 sequence is 16 residues long. CDR1 is DFQATT and CDR2 is SNEGSKA in the germline V gene (reference sequence). Trimming took off 6 bases at V and 3 bases at J, with 22 bases between the two ends. CDR3 DNA sequence: TGCAGTGCAATTCAGACAGGGTGGGGGGGGACAGATACGCAGTATTTT. Its protein is CSAIQTGWGGTDTQYF.

This clonotype was recorded at least ten times. The genes are TRBV6-5 and TRBJ2-1, with D possibly being TRBD1 or TRBD2 (5 bases each). The V and J ends lost 2 bases and 5 bases respectively, with 10 bases between them. Germline CDR1 is MNHEY and CDR2 is SVGAGI. The CDR3 consists of 14 residues. The CDR3 nucleotides are TGTGCCAGCAGTTACGGGACCACGAACAATGAGCAGTTCTTC. It yields the protein CASSYGTTNNEQFF.

This clonotype was picked up many times. DNA for the CDR3: TGTGCCATCAGTGGGCCAAATAGCAATCAGCCCCAGCATTTT. This translates into CAISGPNSNQPQHF. The V gene is TRBV10-3, the J gene TRBJ1-5, with D hard to call. This CDR3 has 14 amino acids. In germline, CDR1 is ENHRY, CDR2 SYGVKD. Trimming shortened V by 4 bases and J by 0 bases, and 7 bases separated the two germline ends.

In its sample, this clonotype was seen many times. V gene TRBV2 combines with J gene TRBJ1-2, with TRBD1 matching over 10 bases. V lost 6 bases to trimming and J lost 8 bases; unmatched junction nucleotides: 6. CDR1 is SNHLY and CDR2 is FYNNEI in the germline V gene. The CDR3 is 13 residues long. The CDR3 sequence: CASSDRGLSGYTF. The DNA for the CDR3 is TGTGCCAGCAGCGACAGGGGGCTAAGCGGCTACACCTTC.

The chain links TRBV9 to TRBJ2-5; D possibly corresponds to TRBD1 (6 bases). CDR1 and CDR2 from the germline V gene are SGDLS and YYNGEE. This CDR3 comprises 16 residues. The V gene lost 0 bases and the J gene lost 5 bases, with 17 bases spanning the gap. In DNA, the CDR3 is TGTGCCAGCAGCGTAGCTAGAACAGGGTCCCTGGAGACCCAGTACTTC. Its protein product is CASSVARTGSLETQYF.

This clonotype has at least ten counts. The chain couples TRBV20-1 to TRBJ2-2; maybe TRBD1 (5 bases). Germline lookup yields CDR1 DFQATT and CDR2 SNEGSKA (reference sequence). V lost 5 bases and J 0 bases, leaving 10 bases between the germline ends. The CDR3 loop spans 14 amino acids. The CDR3 reads CSARTPANTGELFF. CDR3 DNA sequence: TGCAGTGCTCGGACACCTGCGAACACCGGGGAGCTGTTTTTT.

This clonotype was observed once. This may be a read error: a much more frequent sequence differs by one nucleotide. The DNA for the CDR3 is TGTGCCAGCAGCCACATGGGCGGGATCTATGGCTACACCTTC. This encodes CASSHMGGIYGYTF. The chain couples TRBV3-1 to TRBJ1-2; D is uncertain. This CDR3 region has 14 residues. Germline-derived CDR1 and CDR2 are LGHDT and YNNKEL (reference sequence). Deletions cut 3 bases from V and 4 bases from J, with 12 bases between.

This clonotype was observed once. The chain combines TRBV2 with TRBJ2-3, with D possibly being TRBD2 (7 bases). The CDR3 loop spans 16 amino acids. CDR1 is SNHLY, CDR2 FYNNEI, per germline. V gave up 5 bases and J gave up 6 bases, with 21 bases separating them. CDR3 sequence: CASSWGGRGPPDTQYF. The CDR3 DNA reads TGTGCCAGCAGTTGGGGGGGGCGGGGGCCACCGGATACGCAGTATTTT.

This clonotype was observed a handful of times. The chain has TRBV19 and TRBJ2-1, with D possibly TRBD1 on 6 matching bases. In germline, CDR1 is LNHDA, CDR2 SQIVND (reference sequence). Trimming cost V 7 bases and J 5 bases, with 15 bases left between them. The length of the CDR3 is 14 residues. The CDR3 reads CASTHQGLHNEQFF. The CDR3 nucleotides read TGTGCCAGTACTCACCAGGGGCTCCACAATGAGCAGTTCTTC.

V is TRBV12-3 or TRBV12-4 and J is TRBJ1-1; TRBD1 aligns across 7 bases. This CDR3 contains 14 residues. V lost 7 bases and J lost 5; bases outside the gene matches: 10. The CDR3 loop is CASNLDRVVTEAFF. CDR3 in DNA: TGTGCCAGCAACCTCGACAGGGTTGTGACTGAAGCTTTCTTT.

Notes on this clonotype: The junction and the germline gene differ at one end; a read error may be behind it. The chain combines TRBV20-1 with TRBJ2-1, with TRBD1 matching over 9 bases. This CDR3 spans 16 amino acids. Germline V gene sequence: CDR1 DFQATT, CDR2 SNEGSKA (reference sequence). The CDR3 bases are TGCAGTGCTAGAGGGGCCGGGACAGGGATAGAGGAGACCCAGTGCTTC. Its translation: CSARGAGTGIEETQCF.

The V call is TRBV5-1, the J call TRBJ2-2; 9 bases are a match to TRBD1. The germline V gene has CDR1 SGHRS and CDR2 YFSETQ. This CDR3 is built from 18 residues. V shed 3 bases, J shed 0 bases, and the junction held 9 bases outside the gene matches. The CDR3 DNA is TGCGCCAGCAGCTCCGGGACAGGGTTTCGTCCGAACACCGGGGAGCTGTTTTTT. Its protein product is CASSSGTGFRPNTGELFF. The full variable domain, in which reference TRBV5-1 and TRBJ2-2 provide the parts outside the CDR3, is KAGVTQTPRYLIKTRGQQVTLSCSPISGHRSVSWYQQTPGQGLQFLFEYFSETQRNKGNFPGRFSGRQFSNSRSEMNVSTLELGDSALYLCASSSGTGFRPNTGELFFGEGSRLTVL.